This is a list of T cell receptor beta chains from one sample in a study of OX40 agonist ivuxolimab in advanced cancers. Here immunoSEQ multiplex PCR was the method, and the copy in TCRdb shows in-frame clones only, minus some. Altogether 55,000 to 80,000 clones are present, 86% being singletons, with the ten largest covering under 3.5%. The sequencing here drew on CD4+ or CD8+ T cells sorted from blood, taken in a trial of the OX40 agonist ivuxolimab. These receptors were taken from an adult with an advanced solid tumor such as melanoma, head and neck, liver or kidney cancer. The CDR3 runs from the conserved cysteine through the conserved F or W. D genes are given only for firm matches. The size field is filled for only some rows; it gives once, few, many or a size class.

size,J,D,V,CDR3,DNA
-,TRBJ1-5,-,TRBV19,CASIDPGRTNQPQHF,TGTGCCAGTATTGACCCTGGCAGGACTAATCAGCCCCAGCATTTT
-,TRBJ1-4,TRBD1,TRBV10-1,CDSSPGGGSANEKLFF,TGCGACAGCTCACCAGGGGGAGGGTCAGCTAATGAAAAACTGTTTTTT
few,TRBJ2-7,TRBD1,TRBV28,CASSTTTGTGVGYEQYF,TGTGCCAGCAGTACAACTACCGGGACAGGGGTTGGGTACGAGCAGTACTTC
once,TRBJ1-4,-,TRBV29-1,CSVESQGTNEKLFF,TGCAGCGTTGAATCCCAGGGGACGAATGAAAAACTGTTTTTT
-,TRBJ2-2,-,TRBV9,CASSGQTGELFF,TGTGCCAGCAGCGGCCAGACCGGGGAGCTGTTTTTT
-,TRBJ2-5,-,TRBV5-6,CASSWRRGNQETQYF,TGTGCCAGCAGCTGGCGGAGAGGGAACCAAGAGACCCAGTACTTC
once,TRBJ1-1,-,TRBV27,CASRRSTGTEAFF,TGTGCCAGCAGGCGGTCTACGGGCACTGAAGCTTTCTTT
-,TRBJ2-2,-,TRBV10-3,CAISDKGQSPGELFF,TGTGCCATCAGTGATAAAGGACAGTCCCCCGGGGAGCTGTTTTTT
-,TRBJ1-1,TRBD1,TRBV4-2,CASSQEGTARTEAFF,TGTGCCAGCAGCCAAGAGGGGACAGCTAGGACTGAAGCTTTCTTT
once,TRBJ1-4,TRBD1,TRBV19,CASSDSGTVPEKLFF,TGTGCCAGTAGCGACTCCGGGACAGTACCTGAAAAACTGTTTTTT
-,TRBJ2-1,-,TRBV11-2,CASSPRSRGSEQFF,TGTGCCAGCAGCCCTAGAAGCAGGGGAAGCGAGCAGTTCTTC
-,TRBJ2-7,-,TRBV9,CASSVDGGFYEQYF,TGTGCCAGCAGCGTAGATGGAGGTTTCTACGAGCAGTACTTC
-,TRBJ2-3,-,TRBV5-1,CASSLDGRDLDTQYF,TGCGCCAGCAGCTTGGATGGTAGGGACCTGGATACGCAGTATTTT
once,TRBJ2-2,-,TRBV2,CASRVLAATGELFF,TGTGCCAGCAGGGTACTAGCTGCCACCGGGGAGCTGTTTTTT
few,TRBJ1-3,-,TRBV19,CASSLRSGNTIYF,TGTGCCAGTAGTCTGCGCTCTGGAAACACCATATATTTT
-,TRBJ1-2,-,TRBV6-5,CASSYEPDKFTF,TGTGCCAGCAGTTACGAGCCTGACAAGTTTACCTTC
once,TRBJ1-1,-,TRBV6-6,CASSYSTEWSTEAFF,TGTGCCAGCAGTTACTCTACGGAATGGAGCACTGAAGCTTTCTTT
-,TRBJ2-7,TRBD1,TRBV5-1,CASSPGQGLYEQYF,TGCGCCAGCAGTCCGGGACAGGGCCTATACGAGCAGTACTTC
-,TRBJ1-4,TRBD1,TRBV19,CASRDRGQSNEKLFF,TGTGCCAGTAGGGACAGGGGGCAATCTAATGAAAAACTGTTTTTT
-,TRBJ1-1,-,TRBV4-3,CASGTGSTEAFF,TGCGCCAGCGGCACCGGGAGCACTGAAGCTTTCTTT
-,TRBJ2-1,TRBD2,TRBV28,CASSLTSGGPYNEQFF,TGTGCCAGCAGTTTGACTAGCGGGGGCCCGTACAATGAGCAGTTCTTC
few,TRBJ2-1,-,TRBV14,CASGGYRNNEQFF,TGTGCCAGCGGGGGGTATCGGAACAATGAGCAGTTCTTC
-,TRBJ2-3,TRBD2,TRBV29-1,CSVAGLASDTQYF,TGCAGCGTTGCGGGACTAGCCTCAGATACGCAGTATTTT
-,TRBJ2-3,-,TRBV28,CASLGHGDTQYF,TGTGCCAGCTTGGGGCACGGGGATACGCAGTATTTT
once,TRBJ2-5,-,TRBV7-9,CASSLSGETQYF,TGTGCCAGCAGCCTCAGCGGGGAGACCCAGTACTTC
-,TRBJ2-5,-,TRBV28,CASSLSGQETQYF,TGTGCCAGCAGTTTATCTGGACAAGAGACCCAGTACTTC
-,TRBJ1-5,-,TRBV6-6,CASSYSKGQPQHF,TGTGCCAGCAGTTACTCGAAGGGTCAGCCCCAGCATTTT
-,TRBJ1-5,-,TRBV2,CASKRLGGFNQPQHF,TGTGCCAGCAAGCGGTTAGGAGGGTTCAATCAGCCCCAGCATTTT
-,TRBJ2-7,-,TRBV7-6,CASSSRFSYEQYF,TGTGCCAGCAGCTCCAGGTTCTCCTACGAGCAGTACTTC
-,TRBJ1-3,-,TRBV25-1,CASSGGSTIYF,TGTGCCAGCAGCGGAGGAAGCACCATATATTTT
-,TRBJ2-3,-,TRBV11-2,CASSYRRGDTQYF,TGTGCCAGCAGCTATAGGAGGGGGGATACGCAGTATTTT
few,TRBJ2-1,-,TRBV2,CASLRRGEGEQFF,TGTGCCAGTCTCAGGCGGGGAGAGGGTGAGCAGTTCTTC
-,TRBJ1-3,TRBD1,TRBV28,CASRPGQGALGIYF,TGTGCCAGCAGACCGGGACAGGGGGCGCTGGGCATATATTTT
-,TRBJ2-5,-,TRBV28,CASSFGGPAKTQYF,TGTGCCAGCAGTTTTGGCGGGCCTGCAAAGACCCAGTACTTC
-,TRBJ2-1,-,TRBV7-2,CASSESRQEQFF,TGTGCCAGCAGCGAGTCCCGACAAGAGCAGTTCTTC
-,TRBJ2-3,-,TRBV7-2,CASSFADTQYF,TGTGCCAGCAGCTTTGCAGATACGCAGTATTTT
-,TRBJ1-1,-,TRBV30,CAWKQGYTEAFF,TGTGCCTGGAAACAGGGTTACACTGAAGCTTTCTTT
-,TRBJ1-6,TRBD1,TRBV4-1,CASSQGPGGPLNSPLHF,TGCGCCAGCAGCCAGGGACCAGGGGGTCCTCTCAATTCACCCCTCCACTTT
-,TRBJ2-3,TRBD1,TRBV12-5,CASGLVQGADTQYF,TGTGCTAGTGGTTTGGTACAGGGGGCTGATACGCAGTATTTT
-,TRBJ1-3,-,TRBV28,CASSSPGERGNTIYF,TGTGCCAGCAGTTCCCCAGGGGAACGTGGAAACACCATATATTTT
-,TRBJ2-2,-,TRBV28,CASRPTPQGGELFF,TGTGCCAGCAGACCCACACCCCAGGGAGGGGAGCTGTTTTTT
-,TRBJ2-1,-,TRBV9,CASSASPGDNEQFF,TGTGCCAGCAGCGCCTCCCCGGGGGACAATGAGCAGTTCTTC